The rows below give T cell receptor beta chains drawn from one sample of a study of blood T cell repertoires in COVID-19. Repertoires were generated with immunoSEQ multiplex PCR, while TCRdb's copy carries only in-frame clones and drops some. The table lists 150,000 to 200,000 clones, about 77% of them singletons. Sequenced sample: PBMCs or T cells enriched from blood (not recorded which). These TCRs come from a woman in her fifties or sixties with acute COVID-19. CDR3s include the opening cysteine and the closing phenylalanine or tryptophan. A D gene is named only where the DNA matches it firmly. Rows give clone size only sometimes, using once, few, many, or a class for an expanded clone.

-	TRBV27	TRBJ1-4	-	TGTGCCAGCAGTTTTTCGGGGTGGGTGGGTGAAAAACTGTTTTTT	CASSFSGWVGEKLFF
-	TRBV6-5	TRBJ1-6	TRBD1	TGTGCCACCAAGGGACAGGACTTTAATTCACCCCTCCACTTT	CATKGQDFNSPLHF
-	TRBV29-1	TRBJ1-2	-	TGCAGCGTTGAAGCTGGGGCGGCAGGGAAGTATGGCTACACCTTC	CSVEAGAAGKYGYTF
-	TRBV23-1	TRBJ1-6	-	TGCGCCAGCAGTCAAAGTCGCCAGGGCCTCGATTCACCCCTCCACTTT	CASSQSRQGLDSPLHF
-	TRBV7-8	TRBJ1-2	-	TGTGCCAGCAGCCCAGCCGAGGCGGGAACTAACTATGGCTACACCTTC	CASSPAEAGTNYGYTF
-	TRBV5-1	TRBJ1-2	TRBD1	TGCGCCAGCAGCTTGGACCCCGGGACAGGGAGCAACTATGGCTACACCTTC	CASSLDPGTGSNYGYTF
once	TRBV28	TRBJ1-6	-	TGTGCCAGCACCACGACGGGTAATTCACCCCTCCACTTT	CASTTTGNSPLHF
-	TRBV7-9	TRBJ1-2	-	TGTGCCAGCAGGCAAGACAGCGCCGCATATGGCTACACCTTC	CASRQDSAAYGYTF
-	TRBV30	TRBJ2-1	-	TGTGCCTGGAGTGTCGCAGGTGATAATGAGCAGTTCTTC	CAWSVAGDNEQFF
-	TRBV28	TRBJ1-5	-	TGTGCCATGCAGGGCGGCAATCAGCCCCAGCATTTT	CAMQGGNQPQHF
-	TRBV6-2/TRBV6-3	TRBJ2-1	TRBD2	TGTGCCAGCAGTCGCCCTAGCGGGGGCCTAGCCTACAATGAGCAGTTCTTC	CASSRPSGGLAYNEQFF
-	TRBV6-2/TRBV6-3	TRBJ1-2	-	TGTGCCAGCAGTTACCTCGTGGACAGTCTCACGATTTATGGCTACACCTTC	CASSYLVDSLTIYGYTF
-	TRBV27	TRBJ2-5	-	TGTGCCAGCAGTTTAGGGAGTCCCCAAGAGACCCAGTACTTC	CASSLGSPQETQYF
-	TRBV19	TRBJ1-3	TRBD1	TGTGCCAGTAGTATTCGGGGACAGGGGGCCCCTGGAAACACCATATATTTT	CASSIRGQGAPGNTIYF
-	TRBV7-9	TRBJ2-3	-	TGTGCCAGCAGCTTCACAGGGTTCACAGATACGCAGTATTTT	CASSFTGFTDTQYF
few	TRBV3-1/TRBV3-2	TRBJ1-2	-	TGTGCCAGCTTAGGAGGGGCCTTCTACACCTTC	CASLGGAFYTF
many	TRBV29-1	TRBJ2-3	-	TGCAGCGTTGAACTGGGGGCGAGCACAGATACGCAGTATTTT	CSVELGASTDTQYF
-	TRBV9	TRBJ1-3	-	TGTGCCAGCAGCGTGGACAGAGGCTCTGGAAACACCATATATTTT	CASSVDRGSGNTIYF
-	TRBV7-9	TRBJ2-3	-	TGTGCCAGCAGCTTAGGAATAGGCGGGGCCCTCACCACAGATACGCAGTATTTT	CASSLGIGGALTTDTQYF
-	TRBV19	TRBJ1-1	-	TGTGCCAGTAGTACAACAAAATCAGGGGTGTACACTGAAGCTTTCTTT	CASSTTKSGVYTEAFF
few	TRBV19	TRBJ2-5	TRBD2	TGTGCCAGTAGTCCAAGACTAGCGGGGGGTCCTCGGGAGACCCAGTACTTC	CASSPRLAGGPRETQYF
-	TRBV6-5	TRBJ1-1	TRBD1	TGTGCCAGCAGGGGACAGGGTGGTAACACTGAAGCTTTCTTT	CASRGQGGNTEAFF
few	TRBV6-2/TRBV6-3	TRBJ2-1	TRBD2	TGTGCCAGCAGTAGCGAGGAGCGGGGGCCCTACAATGAGCAGTTCTTC	CASSSEERGPYNEQFF
-	TRBV19	TRBJ1-5	-	TGTGCCAGTAGTATATTTATGGGAGATAGCAATCAGCCCCAGCATTTT	CASSIFMGDSNQPQHF
-	TRBV27	TRBJ1-6	-	TGTGCCAGCAGTTTGGGCGCCAGCTACTATAATTCACCCCTCCACTTT	CASSLGASYYNSPLHF
-	TRBV5-4	TRBJ2-5	-	TGTGCCAGCAGCTTGCGAACTAGCCCCACCCAAGAGACCCAGTACTTC	CASSLRTSPTQETQYF
few	TRBV4-1	TRBJ2-3	TRBD2	TGCGCCAGCAGCCAAGCATACGGGGGGGCCGGGGATACGCAGTATTTT	CASSQAYGGAGDTQYF
-	TRBV6-5	TRBJ1-6	-	TGTGCCAGCAGTTCCGAAGGGAGCTCCTATAATTCACCCCTCCACTTT	CASSSEGSSYNSPLHF
-	TRBV7-3	TRBJ2-2	-	TGTGCCAGCAGCTTCTACAGCACCGGGGAGCTGTTTTTT	CASSFYSTGELFF
few	TRBV19	TRBJ1-5	-	TGTGCCAGTAGACCACAACAGGGCAATCAGCCCCAGCATTTT	CASRPQQGNQPQHF
-	TRBV7-9	TRBJ1-5	TRBD1	TGTGCCACGCAAGACAGGGGGGCCGGGCAGCCCCAGCATTTT	CATQDRGAGQPQHF
-	TRBV28	TRBJ2-1	-	TGTGCCAGCAGTTCCTCCCGGGGAGGTGAGCAGTTCTTC	CASSSSRGGEQFF
-	TRBV5-1	TRBJ1-2	TRBD1	TGCGCCAGCAGCTTGGGGGACAGGGGGTCCTATGGCTACACCTTC	CASSLGDRGSYGYTF
-	TRBV18	TRBJ2-3	TRBD1	TGTGCCAGCTCACGGACAGGGCCCCCAGATACGCAGTATTTT	CASSRTGPPDTQYF
medium-sized	TRBV28	TRBJ1-1	-	TGTGCCAGCAGTGAGGGTTACCGGTCTGAAGCTTTCTTT	CASSEGYRSEAFF
-	TRBV7-9	TRBJ1-1	TRBD1	TGTGCCAGCAGCTTGGACAGGACCCACACTGAAGCTTTCTTT	CASSLDRTHTEAFF
-	TRBV7-9	TRBJ1-2	TRBD1	TGTGCCAGCAGCCCCCGACAGGGGGCTCAGGCTAACTATGGCTACACCTTC	CASSPRQGAQANYGYTF
few	TRBV29-1	TRBJ2-3	-	TGCAGCGCATGGCATAGCACAGATACGCAGTATTTT	CSAWHSTDTQYF
-	TRBV19	TRBJ1-1	-	TGTGCCAGTAGTCTTGAAGGAGGACCCACTGAAGCTTTCTTT	CASSLEGGPTEAFF
-	TRBV4-1	TRBJ1-2	TRBD1	TGCGCCAGCAGCCAAGAAACAGGGGATTGGGGTGGCTACACCTTC	CASSQETGDWGGYTF
-	TRBV30	TRBJ1-2	-	TGTGCCTGGAGTGTGGGCGCCAACTATGGCTACACCTTC	CAWSVGANYGYTF
-	TRBV7-8	TRBJ1-1	-	TGTGCCAGCAGCTTAGCGGGGGGGAGGAACACTGAAGCTTTCTTT	CASSLAGGRNTEAFF
few	TRBV5-6	TRBJ1-2	-	TGTGCCAGCAGCACGGACACTGCTCTGGTGAGCTATGGCTACACCTTC	CASSTDTALVSYGYTF
once	TRBV2	TRBJ1-5	TRBD1	TGTGCCAGCAGTGAAGTAGGGACAGGGCGTAATCAGCCCCAGCATTTT	CASSEVGTGRNQPQHF
-	TRBV28	TRBJ2-1	TRBD2	TGTGCCAGCAGTCCCAGACTAGCGGGGGCCCCCTACAATGAGCAGTTCTTC	CASSPRLAGAPYNEQFF